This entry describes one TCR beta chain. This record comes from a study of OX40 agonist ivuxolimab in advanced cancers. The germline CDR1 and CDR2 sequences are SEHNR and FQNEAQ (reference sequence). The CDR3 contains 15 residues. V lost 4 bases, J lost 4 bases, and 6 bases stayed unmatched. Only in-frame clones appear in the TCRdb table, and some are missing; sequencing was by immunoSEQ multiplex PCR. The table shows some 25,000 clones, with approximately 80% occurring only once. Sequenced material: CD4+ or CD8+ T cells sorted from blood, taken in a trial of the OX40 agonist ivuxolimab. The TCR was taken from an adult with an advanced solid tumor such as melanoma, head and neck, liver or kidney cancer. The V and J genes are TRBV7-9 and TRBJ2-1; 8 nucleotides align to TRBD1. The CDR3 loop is CASSSDRAPYNEQFF. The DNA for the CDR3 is TGTGCCAGCAGCTCGGACAGGGCTCCTTACAATGAGCAGTTCTTC.